A single sample gave rise to the 5 T cell receptor beta chains below, sequenced in a study of regulatory and conventional T cells in RAG deficiency. Genomic DNA came from blood conventional CD4+ T cells gated CD25-low CD127-high. Here immunoSEQ multiplex PCR was the method, and the copy in TCRdb shows in-frame clones only, minus some. The table records under 25,000 clones, around 96% of them present only once. The same specimen was also included in a second study, on regulatory T cells. This second report adds: Primers: 52 TRBV forward and 13 TRBJ reverse.

The sequenced sample was CD25- CD4+ T cells sorted from blood. The receptors were sampled from a human donor in good health.

This chain uses TRBV4-1 with TRBJ2-1; TRBD2 matches at 10 bases. The CDR3 has 18 residues. The germline CDR1 and CDR2 sequences are MGHRA and YSYEKL. Trimming at V came to 0 bases and at J to 4 bases, leaving 9 bases not matched to a gene. CDR3 amino acids: CASSQDLVRTSGYNEQFF. The CDR3 bases are TGCGCCAGCAGCCAAGATTTAGTCCGGACTAGCGGATACAATGAGCAGTTCTTC.

This clone was observed a few times. The chain carries TRBV10-3 and TRBJ1-4; a weak D match, TRBD1 (5 bases). CDR1 ENHRY and CDR2 SYGVKD come from the germline V gene. The CDR3 has 15 amino acids. V lost 0 bases, J lost 6 bases, and 11 bases lay in between. CDR3 DNA sequence: TGTGCCATCAGTGAGTCCCAGGGTGGCGATGAAAAACTGTTTTTT. As protein: CAISESQGGDEKLFF.

J is TRBJ1-2 and V is TRBV28; 8 nucleotides align to TRBD1. Germline loops: CDR1 MDHEN, CDR2 SYDVKM. V lost 4 bases, J lost 6 bases, and 7 bases stayed unmatched. There are 14 residues in the CDR3. In DNA form, the CDR3 reads TGTGCCAGCAGTTCGTCAGGGGGCGCGAATGGCTACACCTTC. The encoded protein is CASSSSGGANGYTF.

The V and J genes are TRBV6-1 and TRBJ2-7; maybe TRBD1 (6 bases). The CDR3 totals 15 residues. Trimming took 6 bases from V and 0 from J, leaving 15 bases between them. Germline assignment: CDR1 MNHNS and CDR2 SASEGT. CDR3 loop: CASRGDRRFSYEQYF. In DNA, the CDR3 is TGTGCCAGCAGGGGTGACAGGCGCTTCTCCTACGAGCAGTACTTC.

This chain joins TRBV5-8 and TRBJ1-1; 9 bases align to TRBD1. V shed 0 bases, J shed 4 bases, and the junction held 1 base outside the gene matches. Germline V lookup: CDR1 SGHTS, CDR2 YDEGEE. This CDR3 spans 14 amino acids. The CDR3 coding sequence is TGTGCCAGCAGCTTGGGGACAGGGGTCACTGAAGCTTTCTTT. Its protein product is CASSLGTGVTEAFF.